The sequence of this T cell receptor beta chain was determined in a study of T cell repertoires in cytomegalovirus infection. Study as a whole: Evidence of both CMV infection and a matching HLA type came from public TCR beta signatures. Study-level findings and limits: Cumulative public TCR beta family frequency identified carriers of CMV plus the relevant HLA. The study found HLA-C-restricted CMV-specific TCR beta clonotypes dominating the ex vivo response.

Concerning this clonotype: Antigen unknown.

In TCRdb, the reads were re-called with MiXCR into one record per CDR3 protein. The repertoire holds tens of thousands of distinct CDR3 sequences, with roughly a quarter as singletons. The CDR3 length is 15 residues. Germline values: CDR1 LGHDT, CDR2 YNNKEL (reference sequence). Unmatched junction bases numbered 5, after V lost 3 bases and J lost 6 bases. Material: CD8+ T cells from cultured PBMCs, obtained from culture after CMV antigen stimulation. The sequence was collected from a human donor in good health (CMV status not recorded). Some clones in this sample may be carry-over from other donors' samples. The chain uses TRBV3-1 and TRBJ2-3; 11 bases are a match to TRBD2. CDR3 residues: CASSQSTSGADTQYF. The CDR3 coding sequence is TGTGCCAGCAGCCAGTCGACTAGCGGGGCGGATACGCAGTATTTT.